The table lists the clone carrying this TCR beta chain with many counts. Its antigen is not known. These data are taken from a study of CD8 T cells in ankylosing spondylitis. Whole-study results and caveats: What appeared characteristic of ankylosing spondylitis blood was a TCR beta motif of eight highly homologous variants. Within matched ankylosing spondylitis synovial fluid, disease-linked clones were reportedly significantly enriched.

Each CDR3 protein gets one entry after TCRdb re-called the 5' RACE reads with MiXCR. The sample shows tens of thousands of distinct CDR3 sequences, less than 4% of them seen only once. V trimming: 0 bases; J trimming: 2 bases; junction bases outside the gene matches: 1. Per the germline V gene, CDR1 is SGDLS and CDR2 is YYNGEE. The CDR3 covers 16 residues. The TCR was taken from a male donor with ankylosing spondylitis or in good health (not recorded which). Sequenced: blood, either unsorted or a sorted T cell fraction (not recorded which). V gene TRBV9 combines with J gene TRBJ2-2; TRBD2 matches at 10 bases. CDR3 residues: CASSVASGGNTGELFF. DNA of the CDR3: TGTGCCAGCAGCGTAGCTAGCGGGGGAAACACCGGGGAGCTGTTTTTT.